This T cell receptor beta chain was documented in a study of shared clonotypes between healthy human individuals. About 28,000 T cell genomes (about 0.3 ug DNA) went into each PBMC replicate. Authors' processing steps: ImmunoSEQ output held junction-only sequences without quality scores, so filtering differed. Profiled with immunoSEQ multiplex PCR; TCRdb holds only in-frame clones, not every one. From that table come the V and J calls and clone size; the DNA was used to work out D and trimming. Of about 490,000 clones listed, 76% were seen once; the top ten hold 10% to 15%. This clone turned up a few times. Germline-derived CDR1 and CDR2 are LNHDA and SQIVND (reference sequence). The CDR3 is 13 residues long. V lost 6 bases and J 1 base, leaving 9 bases between the germline ends. The donor population consisted of healthy HIV-negative adults with no recent acute infections or vaccinations. Unsorted samples drew genomic DNA from 85 million to 90 million PBMCs.

This receptor was obtained from a woman in her 40s in good health. Some clones in this sample may be carry-over from other donors' samples. The sample consisted of PBMCs. V usage is TRBV19 and J usage is TRBJ1-1; D perhaps matches TRBD1 (5 bases). CDR3 in amino acids: CASSLGRNTEAFF. The CDR3 nucleotides are TGTGCCAGTAGCCTGGGACGGAACACTGAAGCTTTCTTT.